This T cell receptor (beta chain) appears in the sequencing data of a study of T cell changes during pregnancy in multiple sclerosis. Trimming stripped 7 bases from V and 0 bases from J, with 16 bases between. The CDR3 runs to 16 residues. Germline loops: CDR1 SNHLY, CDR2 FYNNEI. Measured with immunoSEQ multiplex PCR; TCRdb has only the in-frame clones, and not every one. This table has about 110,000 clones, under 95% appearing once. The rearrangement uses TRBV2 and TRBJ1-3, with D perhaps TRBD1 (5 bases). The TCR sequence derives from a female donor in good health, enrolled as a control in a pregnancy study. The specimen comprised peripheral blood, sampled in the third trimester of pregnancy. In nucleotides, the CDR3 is TGTGCCAGCAAGCCGGGGGAAACCCTCTCTGGAAACACCATATATTTT. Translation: CASKPGETLSGNTIYF.